Below, 12 T cell receptor beta chains from the same sample are listed, as sequenced in a study of Graves' ophthalmopathy and Graves' hyperthyroidism. Researchers took RNA transcripts and amplified TCR beta CDR3 regions from them. First-round RT-PCR used HTBI primers; second-round multiplex PCR followed. TCRdb re-derived calls from the multiplex PCR reads in MiXCR, one entry per CDR3 protein. This sample has over a million distinct CDR3 sequences; 35% to 40% occur once, and the top ten carry around 10%. The specimen sequenced was peripheral blood or thyroid tissue (not recorded which). These receptors were taken from an adult man with Graves' hyperthyroidism.

The chain links TRBV9 to TRBJ1-2; 7 positions match TRBD1. The CDR3 runs to 14 residues. CDR1 is SGDLS, CDR2 YYNGEE, per germline. After removal of 3 bases from V and 4 bases from J, the junction contained 6 bases not matched to a gene. The CDR3 spells CASSAQTGPYGYTF. The CDR3 nucleotides read TGTGCCAGCAGCGCCCAGACAGGGCCCTATGGCTACACCTTC.

With regard to this clonotype: A junction boundary mismatches the germline segment, possibly from a read error. The chain recombines TRBV2 with TRBJ2-6; 8 positions agree with TRBD1. Germline CDR1 SNHLY, CDR2 FYNNEI. The CDR3 contains 12 residues. This CDR3 is CASKTGGNVLTF. The CDR3 DNA sequence: TGTGCCAGCAAAACAGGGGGCAACGTCCTGACTTTC.

The rearrangement joins TRBV20-1 to TRBJ1-6; D remains unclear. Germline V gene lookup returns CDR1 DFQATT and CDR2 SNEGSKA (reference sequence). This CDR3 has 16 amino acids. V was trimmed by 6 bases and J by 0 bases, leaving 15 bases between them. Here the CDR3 DNA reads TGCAGTGCCCAATTAGCAGGATTCTCCTATAATTCACCCCTCCACTTT. Translated: CSAQLAGFSYNSPLHF.

The chain joins TRBV4-3 to TRBJ2-5; 7 positions agree with TRBD2. From germline, CDR1 is LGHNA and CDR2 YSLEER. Trimming cost V 5 bases and J 2 bases; bases outside gene matches: 5. CDR3 length: 14 amino acids. The CDR3 DNA follows: TGCGCCAGCAGCGCCCTAGCGGTTCAAGAGACCCAGTACTTC. Its protein is CASSALAVQETQYF.

The table lists this clonotype with many counts. The chain has TRBV11-2 and TRBJ1-4, with a weak D call TRBD1 (5 bases). The CDR3 contains 13 residues. Germline V gene sequence: CDR1 SGHAT, CDR2 FQNNGV. The V and J ends lost 0 bases and 8 bases respectively, with 7 bases between them. The CDR3 loop reads CASSLEGAEKLFF. CDR3 sequence (DNA): TGTGCCAGCAGCTTAGAAGGGGCCGAAAAACTGTTTTTT.

Note on this clonotype: A much larger clone differs by one base, so this may be a read error. The chain employs TRBV6-6 and TRBJ1-1, with a possible D match to TRBD1 (5 bases). Trimming took off 5 bases at V and 10 bases at J, with 11 bases between the two ends. This CDR3 comprises 11 residues. Germline loops: CDR1 MNHNY, CDR2 SVGAGI (reference sequence). The CDR3 DNA reads as TGTGCCAGCAGTGCAGGGTTGGTAGCTTTCTTT. Translation gives CASSAGLVAFF.

The CDR3 loop is CSARGWDNYGYTF. The DNA for the CDR3 is TGCAGTGCTAGAGGTTGGGACAACTATGGCTACACCTTC. The genes are TRBV20-1 and TRBJ1-2; TRBD1 might be the D (5 bases). This CDR3 contains 13 residues. Germline values: CDR1 DFQATT, CDR2 SNEGSKA (reference sequence). The ends were cut back, 1 base at V and 2 bases at J, with 8 bases in the middle.

The chain carries TRBV15 and TRBJ1-5; 11 nucleotides line up with TRBD1. Germline V lookup: CDR1 LNHNV, CDR2 YYDKDF (reference sequence). Trimming removed 11 bases from V and 6 bases from J; junction bases left unmatched: 6. This CDR3 is 13 amino acids long. The CDR3 region is CARRTGGTQPQHF. The CDR3 DNA reads as TGTGCCCGTCGGACAGGGGGCACTCAGCCCCAGCATTTT.

This clonotype was counted only a few times. This chain's CDR3 is CASSLRDRGTDTQYF. The CDR3 nucleotides are TGTGCCAGCAGCCTGAGGGACAGGGGAACAGATACGCAGTATTTT. This chain connects TRBV7-2 to TRBJ2-3; 10 bases are a match to TRBD1. In germline, CDR1 is SGHTA, CDR2 FQGNSA. After removal of 5 bases from V and 3 bases from J, the junction contained 5 bases not matched to a gene. The CDR3 totals 15 residues.

This clonotype occurred many times. This chain connects TRBV7-9 to TRBJ1-4; no clear D. The CDR3 sequence is 15 residues long. Germline CDR1 is SEHNR and CDR2 is FQNEAQ (reference sequence). V was cut by 4 bases and J by 6 bases, with 15 bases left in between. The CDR3 loop is CASSYSLWGDEKLFF. In DNA form, the CDR3 reads TGTGCCAGCAGCTACAGCCTTTGGGGAGATGAAAAACTGTTTTTT.

This clonotype was counted at least ten times. J is TRBJ2-2 and V is TRBV7-9; 8 bases are shared with TRBD1. Germline CDR1 reads SEHNR; CDR2 reads FQNEAQ (reference sequence). J was trimmed by 4 bases and V by 7 bases; bases with no gene match: 11. The CDR3 runs 16 residues. The CDR3 reads CASTLPPGQGTGELFF. DNA of the CDR3: TGTGCCAGCACCCTTCCCCCAGGACAGGGCACCGGGGAGCTGTTTTTT.

This clonotype was seen only a few times. The chain has TRBV30 and TRBJ2-6; D remains ambiguous. CDR1 GTSNPN and CDR2 SVGIG come from the germline V gene (reference sequence). V was shortened by 8 bases and J by 0 bases, with 11 bases between the two germline ends. The CDR3 sequence is 14 residues long. Here the CDR3 reads CATLAYSGANVLTF. In DNA form, the CDR3 reads TGTGCCACCCTTGCATACTCTGGGGCCAACGTCCTGACTTTC.